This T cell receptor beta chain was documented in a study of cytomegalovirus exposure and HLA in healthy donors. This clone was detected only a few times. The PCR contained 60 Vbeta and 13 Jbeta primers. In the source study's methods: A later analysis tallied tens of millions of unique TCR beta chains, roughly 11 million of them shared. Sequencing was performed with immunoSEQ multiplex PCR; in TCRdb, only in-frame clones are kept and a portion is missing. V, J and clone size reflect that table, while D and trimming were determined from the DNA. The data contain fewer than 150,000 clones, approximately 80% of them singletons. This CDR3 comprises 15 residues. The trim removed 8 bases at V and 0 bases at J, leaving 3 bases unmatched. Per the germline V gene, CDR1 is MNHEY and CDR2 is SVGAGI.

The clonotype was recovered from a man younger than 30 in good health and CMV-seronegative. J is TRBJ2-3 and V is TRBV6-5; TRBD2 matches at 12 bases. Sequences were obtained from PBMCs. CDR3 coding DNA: TGTGCCAGCGATGGACTAGCGGGAAGCACAGATACGCAGTATTTT. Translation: CASDGLAGSTDTQYF.